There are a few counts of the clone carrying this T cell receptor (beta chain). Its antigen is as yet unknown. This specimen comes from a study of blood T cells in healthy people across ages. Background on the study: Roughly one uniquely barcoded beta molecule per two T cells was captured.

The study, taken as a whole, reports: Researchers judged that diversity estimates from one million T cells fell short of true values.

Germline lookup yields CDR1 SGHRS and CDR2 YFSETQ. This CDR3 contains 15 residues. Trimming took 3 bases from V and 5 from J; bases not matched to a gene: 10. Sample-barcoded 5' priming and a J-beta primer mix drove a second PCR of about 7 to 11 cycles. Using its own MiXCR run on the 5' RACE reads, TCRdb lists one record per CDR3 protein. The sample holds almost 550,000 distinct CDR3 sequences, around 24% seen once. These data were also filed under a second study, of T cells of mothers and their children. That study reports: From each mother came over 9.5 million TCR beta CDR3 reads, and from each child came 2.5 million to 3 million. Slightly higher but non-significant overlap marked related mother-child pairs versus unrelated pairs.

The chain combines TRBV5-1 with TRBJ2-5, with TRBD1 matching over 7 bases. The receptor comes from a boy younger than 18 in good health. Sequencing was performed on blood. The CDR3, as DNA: TGCGCCAGCAGCTCGACCCGGGACAGAGGGGAGACCCAGTACTTC. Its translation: CASSSTRDRGETQYF.